This TCR beta chain was sequenced during a study of T cell responses to AZD1222 COVID-19 vaccine. Study-wide findings and caveats: The study found vaccine-associated CD4 TCRs spanning spike, dominant at 160-218 and 743-854. The peak T cell response came first, and repertoires were sampled only after it. Following two doses of AZD1222, Spike-specific TCR breadth and depth rose. The reported proportion of spike-specific TCRs targeting unmutated variant regions was nearly half.

Worth noting for this clone: Its cognate antigen is unknown.

This table comes from immunoSEQ multiplex PCR, and its TCRdb copy is limited to in-frame clones, with some not included. Among 120,000 to 150,000 clones listed, around 88% were seen once. J was trimmed by 1 base and V by 6 bases; bases with no gene match: 6. The CDR3 has 14 residues. Germline V gene lookup returns CDR1 SNHLY and CDR2 FYNNEI. This specimen consisted of peripheral blood, obtained on day 0 of AZD1222 vaccination. The TCR sequence derives from an adult in good health. The chain joins TRBV2 to TRBJ2-7, with 7 nucleotides matching TRBD1. The CDR3 DNA reads as TGTGCCAGCAGAGAACGGGACAGTTCCTACGAGCAGTACTTC. Residues: CASRERDSSYEQYF.